What follows describes a single TCR beta chain. Clones were sequenced by immunoSEQ multiplex PCR, and TCRdb holds only the in-frame ones, with some missing. The table shows about 48,000 clones, with approximately 80% occurring only once. The CDR3 has 15 residues. Per the germline V gene, CDR1 is LGHNA and CDR2 is YNFKEQ. V shed 4 bases and J 6 bases; nucleotides not matched to a gene: 9. The data were obtained in a study of T cells in localized non-small cell lung cancer. The V gene is TRBV4-2, the J gene TRBJ1-1, with 9 bases aligning to TRBD1. The source material was peripheral blood, sampled before any cancer treatment. The clonotype comes from a man aged 35-75 years with stage I squamous cell lung carcinoma. The chain's CDR3 is CASSRPGQGVSEAFF. The CDR3 bases are TGTGCCAGCAGCCGACCGGGACAGGGTGTGTCTGAAGCTTTCTTT.